This T cell receptor beta chain was profiled in a study of Graves' ophthalmopathy and Graves' hyperthyroidism. The wider study: Upon initial diagnosis and before any treatment, peripheral blood was collected.

The table lists this clonotype with a count of one. The target antigen is unknown. Scientists amplified the TCR beta CDR3 regions from RNA transcripts. HTBI primers served in a first-round RT-PCR, which a second-round multiplex PCR followed. Via MiXCR, TCRdb re-called the multiplex PCR reads, giving one row per CDR3 protein. Of 650,000 to 900,000 distinct CDR3 sequences in the sample, 35% to 50% were seen once. The V gene's germline CDR1 is MGHDK and CDR2 SYGVNS. The CDR3 has 12 residues. J gave up 8 bases and V 2 bases, and 1 base lay outside the gene matches. General observations from the study: Among thyroid clonotypes expanded above 0.001 frequency, most also appeared in blood. An approximately 80% specificity and about 90% sensitivity were achieved by a 13-signature model that separated ophthalmopathy from stable hyperthyroidism.

This clonotype was sampled from an adult man with Graves' ophthalmopathy. This chain joins TRBV25-1 and TRBJ1-2; 8 bases map to TRBD1. The sample was peripheral blood. The CDR3 coding sequence is TGTGCCAGCAGTGAAAGGGACAGGGGCTACACCTTC. This sequence encodes CASSERDRGYTF.